Shown below are 27 T cell receptor beta chains from a single sample sequenced in a study of T cells in localized non-small cell lung cancer. Only in-frame clones appear in the TCRdb table, and some are missing; sequencing was by immunoSEQ multiplex PCR. The table records 25,000 to 35,000 clones, approximately 91% of them present only once. The sample here was PBMCs, taken before any cancer treatment. The source of these receptors is a man between 40 and 70 years old with stage II lung adenocarcinoma.

This rearrangement joins TRBV6-1 to TRBJ1-5, with D possibly TRBD1 on 5 matching bases. The germline V gene encodes CDR1 MNHNS and CDR2 SASEGT. With 8 bases removed from V and 4 bases from J, the gap between germline ends came to 12 bases. CDR3 length equals 13 residues. The CDR3: CASYGGNNQPQHF. The CDR3 nucleotides are TGTGCCAGCTACGGGGGGAATAATCAGCCCCAGCATTTT.

The chain recombines TRBV7-9 with TRBJ1-1, with TRBD1 matching 8 bases. In germline, CDR1 is SEHNR, CDR2 FQNEAQ (reference sequence). The V segment lost 5 bases and the J segment 4 bases; nucleotides outside the gene matches: 3. The CDR3 covers 13 residues. The CDR3 loop reads CASSTTGGTEAFF. CDR3 nucleotide sequence: TGTGCCAGCAGCACAACAGGGGGCACTGAAGCTTTCTTT.

The chain joins TRBV9 to TRBJ2-4; D may be TRBD2 (6 bases). Germline V CDR1 and CDR2: SGDLS, YYNGEE. This CDR3 spans 15 amino acids. The germline V and J ends were trimmed by 4 bases and 0 bases, with 11 bases remaining between them. The chain's CDR3 is CASSPSGLAKNIQYF. The CDR3, as DNA: TGTGCCAGCAGCCCCAGCGGGCTAGCCAAAAACATTCAGTACTTC.

This chain connects TRBV5-8 to TRBJ1-1, with TRBD1 identical over 9 bases. Germline CDR1 and CDR2: SGHTS and YDEGEE. J lost 7 bases, V lost 2 bases, and 9 bases had no gene match. The CDR3 is made up of 15 amino acids. CDR3: CASSFTGTGLFEAFF. CDR3 DNA sequence: TGTGCCAGCAGCTTTACCGGGACAGGGCTTTTTGAAGCTTTCTTT.

This chain connects TRBV19 to TRBJ2-1; 9 nucleotides align to TRBD2. The CDR3 extends over 17 amino acids. CDR1 is LNHDA and CDR2 is SQIVND in the germline V gene (reference sequence). With 1 base clipped from V and 5 bases from J, the junction kept 9 bases outside the gene matches. The CDR3 sequence is CASSIGWVAGENNEQFF. CDR3 bases: TGTGCCAGTAGTATAGGGTGGGTAGCGGGAGAAAACAATGAGCAGTTCTTC. Filled out from reference TRBV19 and TRBJ2-1, the complete variable domain reads DGGITQSPKYLFRKEGQNVTLSCEQNLNHDAMYWYRQDPGQGLRLIYYSQIVNDFQKGDIAEGYSVSREKKESFPLTVTSAQKNPTAFYLCASSIGWVAGENNEQFFGPGTRLTVL.

This clone was detected only once. The chain carries TRBV11-2 and TRBJ2-3; D is ambiguous. The CDR3 has 16 residues. CDR1 is SGHAT and CDR2 is FQNNGV in the germline V gene. V lost 3 bases, J lost 0 bases, and 13 bases lay in between. The CDR3 DNA follows: TGTGCCAGCAGCTTTCCTCCGGGCGGTAGCACAGATACGCAGTATTTT. Translation gives CASSFPPGGSTDTQYF.

The rearrangement uses TRBV7-2 and TRBJ2-1; D is ambiguous. This CDR3 region has 15 residues. Germline-derived CDR1 and CDR2 are SGHTA and FQGNSA. V was clipped by 2 bases and J by 6 bases, with 14 bases between them. CDR3 in amino acids: CASSLSPAPSNEQFF. CDR3 bases: TGTGCCAGCAGCTTAAGCCCAGCTCCCTCCAATGAGCAGTTCTTC.

By sample share, this clone is large. The CDR3 does not close with the conserved phenylalanine or tryptophan, likely indicating a read error. Because the CDR3's place on the DNA is in doubt, the DNA is left out and the CDR3 is given as listed by TCRdb. The CDR3 sequence: CASSKELRTGGSI. The chain employs TRBV21-1 and TRBJ2-7; the tabulated D call, TRBD1, remains unverified against the DNA. TRBV21-1 is designated a pseudogene. From its first to its last residue, the CDR3 has 13 amino acids.

This sequence joins TRBV18 and TRBJ1-1; tentative D call: TRBD1 (5 bases). Germline lookup yields CDR1 KGHSH and CDR2 LQKENI. CDR3 length: 14 residues. With 0 bases removed from V and 2 bases from J, the gap between germline ends came to 7 bases. CDR3 bases: TGTGCCAGCTCACCACCGGGGGGAAACACTGAAGCTTTCTTT. This gives the protein CASSPPGGNTEAFF.

This chain links TRBV28 with TRBJ1-1; D is undetermined. The ends were cut back, 7 bases at V and 2 bases at J, with 8 bases in the middle. The CDR3 contains 12 residues. Germline V gene lookup returns CDR1 MDHEN and CDR2 SYDVKM. Written as DNA, the CDR3 is TGTGCCAGCATGATCCATAACACTGAAGCTTTCTTT. Its protein is CASMIHNTEAFF.

This chain uses TRBV5-1 with TRBJ2-1; perhaps TRBD2 as D (5 bases). The CDR3 runs 15 residues. The ends were cut back, 4 bases at V and 0 bases at J, with 11 bases in the middle. CDR1 SGHRS and CDR2 YFSETQ come from the germline V gene. CDR3 DNA sequence: TGCGCCAGCAGCGGAGGTCAAATCTCCTACAATGAGCAGTTCTTC. Translating it yields CASSGGQISYNEQFF.

CDR3 loop: CASALAGDYEQYF. The CDR3 DNA is TGTGCCAGCGCTTTAGCGGGAGACTACGAGCAGTACTTC. The chain employs TRBV2 and TRBJ2-7; the match to TRBD2 covers 9 bases. The germline V gene has CDR1 SNHLY and CDR2 FYNNEI. V gave up 8 bases and J gave up 3 bases; unmatched junction bases: 5. This CDR3 has 13 amino acids.

This chain joins TRBV28 and TRBJ2-3; 7 bases are a match to TRBD1. The CDR3 is 14 amino acids. Germline V gene data show CDR1 as MDHEN and CDR2 as SYDVKM. J gave up 6 bases and V 5 bases, and 8 bases lay outside the gene matches. DNA for the CDR3: TGTGCCAGCAGTAAGGGGGCTGGGGTGGATACGCAGTATTTT. Translation: CASSKGAGVDTQYF.

The CDR3 here is CASSRAQETQYF. The CDR3 bases are TGTGCCAGCAGCAGGGCTCAGGAGACCCAGTACTTC. The rearrangement links TRBV6-5 to TRBJ2-5; TRBD1 is a possible D gene (5 bases). This CDR3 contains 12 residues. V dropped 6 bases and J dropped 5 bases, with 10 bases sitting between them. The germline V gene encodes CDR1 MNHEY and CDR2 SVGAGI.

The chain joins TRBV11-3 to TRBJ1-3; TRBD1 might be the D (5 bases). Trimming removed 3 bases from V and 0 bases from J, with 15 bases in between. Germline CDR1 reads SGHNT; CDR2 reads YENEEA. The CDR3 totals 17 residues. The CDR3 DNA follows: TGTGCCAGCAGCTTGGGGCCAGTTGGGGACTCTGGAAACACCATATATTTT. Protein sequence: CASSLGPVGDSGNTIYF.

The chain combines TRBV11-3 with TRBJ2-1, with 12 bases aligning to TRBD2. Germline V lookup: CDR1 SGHNT, CDR2 YENEEA. The CDR3 spans 18 residues. J was trimmed by 10 bases and V by 1 base; bases with no gene match: 14. CDR3 in amino acids: CASSLGRLAGALGEEQFF. The CDR3 DNA follows: TGTGCCAGCAGCTTAGGTAGACTAGCGGGAGCCTTGGGAGAGGAGCAGTTCTTC.

The chain recombines TRBV10-3 with TRBJ1-6; possibly TRBD1 for D (5 bases). Germline CDR1 and CDR2: ENHRY and SYGVKD. The CDR3 loop spans 13 amino acids. The V and J ends lost 8 bases and 8 bases respectively, with 13 bases between them. The CDR3 here is CAIGANGDSPLHF. CDR3 nucleotides: TGTGCCATCGGGGCAAACGGCGATTCACCCCTCCACTTT.

The V gene is TRBV10-3, the J gene TRBJ2-7; the match to TRBD1 covers 7 bases. Trimming took 6 bases from V and 5 from J; bases not matched to a gene: 10. The germline V gene encodes CDR1 ENHRY and CDR2 SYGVKD. The CDR3 is 14 amino acids. This CDR3 reads CAISQPGQFHEQYF. The CDR3 nucleotides read TGTGCCATCAGCCAGCCGGGACAGTTCCACGAGCAGTACTTC.

The genes are TRBV27 and TRBJ1-1; D remains ambiguous. The CDR3 extends over 15 amino acids. Germline V gene sequence: CDR1 MNHEY, CDR2 SMNVEV (reference sequence). Trimming removed 1 base from V and 4 bases from J, with 13 bases in between. The CDR3 is CASSLWVGGSTEAFF. CDR3 coding DNA: TGTGCCAGCAGTTTATGGGTAGGAGGTAGCACTGAAGCTTTCTTT.

The rearrangement joins TRBV7-8 to TRBJ2-5, with TRBD2 identical over 9 bases. V shed 1 base, J shed 5 bases, and the junction held 17 bases outside the gene matches. The CDR3 loop spans 19 amino acids. Germline CDR1 reads SGHVS; CDR2 reads FQNEAQ. The CDR3 coding sequence is TGTGCCAGCAGCTTAGGACGACTAGCGGATTCCACTTGGGGGGAGACCCAGTACTTC. It specifies CASSLGRLADSTWGETQYF.

This clone is labeled as medium-sized. The chain employs TRBV6-4 and TRBJ1-2; tentative D call: TRBD1 (6 bases). The CDR3 runs 15 residues. Trimming removed 0 bases at V and 4 bases at J, with 12 bases between. The germline CDR1 and CDR2 sequences are MRHNA and SNTAGT. CDR3 loop: CASSDSADSTYGYTF. DNA for the CDR3: TGTGCCAGCAGTGACTCCGCGGACAGTACCTATGGCTACACCTTC.

The chain carries TRBV4-2 and TRBJ2-1; the D is unclear. The CDR3 extends over 17 amino acids. The ends were cut back, 0 bases at V and 0 bases at J, with 12 bases in the middle. Germline lookup yields CDR1 LGHNA and CDR2 YNFKEQ. DNA of the CDR3: TGTGCCAGCAGCCAAGATGGAGTACGGAGCTCCTACAATGAGCAGTTCTTC. Its protein is CASSQDGVRSSYNEQFF.

V and J are TRBV28 and TRBJ2-7; the match to TRBD2 covers 7 bases. The CDR3 spans 14 residues. V trimming: 6 bases; J trimming: 3 bases; junction bases outside the gene matches: 8. Germline CDR1 and CDR2: MDHEN and SYDVKM. In nucleotides, the CDR3 is TGTGCCAGCAGGAACGGGGGGACCGACTACGAGCAGTACTTC. Translating it yields CASRNGGTDYEQYF. Drawing the rest from reference TRBV28 and TRBJ2-7, the complete variable domain is DVKVTQSSRYLVKRTGEKVFLECVQDMDHENMFWYRQDPGLGLRLIYFSYDVKMKEKGDIPEGYSVSREKKERFSLILESASTNQTSMYLCASRNGGTDYEQYFGPGTRLTVT.

J is TRBJ2-5 and V is TRBV5-4; TRBD2 matches 8 bases. Germline-derived CDR1 and CDR2 are SGHNT and YYREEE (reference sequence). J was trimmed by 2 bases and V by 1 base; bases with no gene match: 4. The CDR3 covers 15 residues. CDR3 in amino acids: CASSLTSGLQETQYF. DNA of the CDR3: TGTGCCAGCAGCTTGACTAGCGGACTTCAAGAGACCCAGTACTTC. Supplemented by reference TRBV5-4 and TRBJ2-5, the full variable domain reads ETGVTQSPTHLIKTRGQQVTLRCSSQSGHNTVSWYQQALGQGPQFIFQYYREEENGRGNFPPRFSGLQFPNYSSELNVNALELDDSALYLCASSLTSGLQETQYFGPGTRLLVL.

The genes are TRBV14 and TRBJ1-2; D uncertain. V dropped 0 bases and J dropped 8 bases, with 13 bases sitting between them. The CDR3 has 14 residues. Germline lookup yields CDR1 SGHDN and CDR2 FVKESK. The CDR3 bases are TGTGCCAGCAGCCAAGAGGTTCGGGGATGGGGCTACACCTTC. Encoded protein: CASSQEVRGWGYTF.

The gene calls are TRBV6-5 and TRBJ2-5, with D perhaps TRBD1 or TRBD2 (5 bases each). The CDR3 spans 12 residues. Germline CDR1 reads MNHEY; CDR2 reads SVGAGI. V lost 11 bases, J lost 4 bases, and 14 bases lay in between. The DNA of the CDR3 is TGTGCCTCTCGCCGGGGCGGAGAGACCCAGTACTTC. Translation gives CASRRGGETQYF.

This clone occurred a few times. This sample also contains other DNA sequences that code for the same CDR3. This chain joins TRBV5-4 and TRBJ2-2; 7 nucleotides line up with TRBD2. Germline V gives CDR1 SGHNT, CDR2 YYREEE (reference sequence). V lost 7 bases, J lost 0 bases, and 6 bases stayed unmatched. The CDR3 is 15 amino acids. The CDR3 region has the DNA TGTGCCAGCTCCGTAGCGGGCCCGAACACCGGGGAGCTGTTTTTT. This codes for CASSVAGPNTGELFF.